The clone carrying this T cell receptor beta chain was counted at least ten times. This CDR3 region has 13 residues. Germline lookup yields CDR1 LGHNA and CDR2 YSLEER. Trimming took 0 bases from V and 11 from J, leaving 13 bases between them. Using immunoSEQ multiplex PCR, the repertoire was profiled, and TCRdb retains in-frame clones only, with some absent. The sample holds about 1 million clones, about three quarters seen once. This entry comes from a study of shared clonotypes between healthy human individuals. Study-wide background: For every donor, three CD4 naive, three CD4 memory, two CD8 naive and one CD8 memory plates were used.

CD45RA+ naive and CD45RA-negative memory subsets were separated from CD4+ cells. Source material: memory CD4+ T cells sorted from blood. Subset here: CD45RA-negative fraction. This TCR derives from a man aged 18 to 30 in good health. This chain links TRBV4-3 with TRBJ2-5; the D gene is possibly TRBD2 (6 bases). The CDR3 region is CASSQDRWREQYF. The CDR3 DNA reads TGCGCCAGCAGCCAAGATCGTTGGCGGGAACAGTACTTC.